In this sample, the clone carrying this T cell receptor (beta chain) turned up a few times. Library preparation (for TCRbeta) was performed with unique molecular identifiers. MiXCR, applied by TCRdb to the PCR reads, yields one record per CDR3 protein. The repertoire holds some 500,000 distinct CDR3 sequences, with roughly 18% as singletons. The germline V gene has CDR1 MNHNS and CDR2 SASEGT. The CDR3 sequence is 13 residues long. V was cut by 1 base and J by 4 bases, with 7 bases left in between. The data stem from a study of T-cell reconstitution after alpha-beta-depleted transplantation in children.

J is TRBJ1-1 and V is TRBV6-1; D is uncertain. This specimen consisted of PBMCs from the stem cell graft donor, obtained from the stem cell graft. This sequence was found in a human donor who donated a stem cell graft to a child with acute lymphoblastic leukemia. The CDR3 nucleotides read TGTGCCAGCAGTGAAGTCTCGGGCACTGAAGCTTTCTTT. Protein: CASSEVSGTEAFF.